This paragraph reports one T cell receptor beta chain. Its antigen is unknown. The sample belongs to a study of T cell responses to AZD1222 COVID-19 vaccine. Findings and caveats of the study: Targets within unmutated variant regions were reportedly found for nearly half of spike-specific TCRs. Regions 160-218 and 743-854 dominated among vaccine-associated CD4 TCRs spanning spike.

The method was immunoSEQ multiplex PCR; TCRdb's version includes in-frame clones alone and lacks a portion of them. The table includes about 120,000 clones, around 90% detected once. CDR3 length equals 16 residues. CDR1 and CDR2 from the germline V gene are SGHKS and YYEKEE (reference sequence). V lost 4 bases and J lost 7, with 20 bases in between. The sequenced sample was peripheral blood, obtained 28 days after the second AZD1222 dose. The sequence was obtained from an adult who received the AZD1222 COVID-19 vaccine. The chain couples TRBV5-5 to TRBJ1-4; possible D gene TRBD1, 5 bases. CDR3 amino acids: CASSTPRGGESEKLFF. In DNA, the CDR3 is TGTGCCAGCAGCACCCCACGGGGGGGAGAGAGTGAAAAACTGTTTTTT.